This TCR beta chain emerged from a study of T cell repertoires in cytomegalovirus infection. Study findings and constraints: Predominance within the ex vivo response was attributable to HLA-C-restricted CMV-specific TCR beta clonotypes. Public TCR beta family frequency separated CMV-and-HLA carriers, including in an independent cohort.

TCRdb re-analysed the reads in MiXCR, keeping a single row per CDR3 protein. The sample shows more than 350,000 distinct CDR3 sequences, approximately 31% of them seen only once. The germline CDR1 and CDR2 sequences are SGHAT and FQNNGV. The CDR3 is made up of 16 amino acids. Trimming shortened V by 5 bases and J by 0 bases, and 17 bases separated the two germline ends. There are a few counts of this clonotype. The target antigen is unknown. Sequencing input: PBMCs. The rearrangement uses TRBV11-2 and TRBJ2-7; D is ambiguous. This clonotype was obtained from a human donor in good health (CMV status not recorded). Some clones in this sample may be carry-over from other donors' samples. CDR3: CASSVYGSESSYEQYF. CDR3 nucleotide sequence: TGTGCCAGCAGCGTCTATGGAAGCGAGAGCTCCTACGAGCAGTACTTC.